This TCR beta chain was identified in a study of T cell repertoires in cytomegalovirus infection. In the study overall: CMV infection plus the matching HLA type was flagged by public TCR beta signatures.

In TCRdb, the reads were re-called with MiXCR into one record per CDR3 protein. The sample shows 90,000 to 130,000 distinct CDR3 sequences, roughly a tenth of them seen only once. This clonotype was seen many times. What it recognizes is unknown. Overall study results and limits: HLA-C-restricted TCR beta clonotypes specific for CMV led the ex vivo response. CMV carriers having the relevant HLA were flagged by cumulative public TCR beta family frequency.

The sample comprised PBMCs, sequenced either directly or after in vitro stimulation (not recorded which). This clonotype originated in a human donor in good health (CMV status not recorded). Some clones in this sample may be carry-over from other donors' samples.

CDR3 nucleotide sequence: TGTGCCAGCAGCAATATAGCGGGTCGTGAAGCCCAGTACTTC. As protein: CASSNIAGREAQYF. The rearrangement links TRBV7-6 to TRBJ2-5, with 7 bases lining up with TRBD2. The CDR3 runs to 14 residues. The germline gives CDR1 SGHVS, CDR2 FNYEAQ. Germline trimming cut 5 bases from V and 9 bases from J; bases unmatched to any gene: 12.